The rows below give T cell receptor beta chains drawn from one sample of a study of blood T cell repertoires in COVID-19. Libraries were prepared by immunoSEQ multiplex PCR; TCRdb keeps only in-frame clonotypes and omits some of them. Of approximately 110,000 clones listed, 81% are singletons. What was sequenced was peripheral blood. The receptor set was obtained from a woman in her 70s with acute or convalescent COVID-19. The CDR3 runs from the conserved cysteine through the conserved F or W. D genes are given only for firm matches. Clone size appears in some rows only: once, few, many, or a class for an expanded clone.

TRBV29-1	TRBD2	TRBJ2-7	.	TGCAGCGTTGAAGGCAGCGGGACGAGCTCCTACGAGCAGTACTTC	CSVEGSGTSSYEQYF
TRBV6-5	TRBD1	TRBJ1-6	.	TGTGCCAGCAGTTACAGGGACAGGGCACCCCTCCACTTT	CASSYRDRAPLHF
TRBV19	TRBD1	TRBJ1-5	few	TGTGCCAGTAGTATCCTGACAGGGAGTGATCAGCCCCAGCATTTT	CASSILTGSDQPQHF
TRBV2	TRBD2	TRBJ2-3	.	TGTGCCAGCAGTGAAGGGCTAGCGGGGGGGCAGGGTAGTACGCAGTATTTT	CASSEGLAGGQGSTQYF
TRBV12-3/TRBV12-4	.	TRBJ1-1	.	TGTGCCAGCAGTATCGGTCCAGGCCGTGAAGCTTTCTTT	CASSIGPGREAFF
TRBV5-1	TRBD2	TRBJ2-3	.	TGCGCCAGCAGCTTGGCAGCGGGAGGTGGCACAGATACGCAGTATTTT	CASSLAAGGGTDTQYF
TRBV28	.	TRBJ2-7	.	TGTGCCAGCAGTTTGTTGGGGGGGCTCTACGAGCAGTACTTC	CASSLLGGLYEQYF
TRBV5-4	TRBD1	TRBJ1-1	.	TGTGCCAGCAGCGCGGGACAGGGGCGGGGGACTGAAGCTTTCTTT	CASSAGQGRGTEAFF
TRBV29-1	TRBD1	TRBJ2-1	.	TGCAGCGTTGCCATACAGGGGTCCAAAGTCTACAATGAGCAGTTCTTC	CSVAIQGSKVYNEQFF
TRBV18	TRBD2	TRBJ2-1	.	TGTGCCAGCTCACAGGGACTAGCGGGGGGGAGCGAGCAGTTCTTC	CASSQGLAGGSEQFF
TRBV27	.	TRBJ2-5	.	TGTGCCAGCAGTTTATTCGTTGAGACCCAGTACTTC	CASSLFVETQYF
TRBV7-2	.	TRBJ1-2	few	TGTGCCAGCAGCTTAGTATCCGGGTCCTATGGCTACACCTTC	CASSLVSGSYGYTF
TRBV11-3	TRBD1	TRBJ1-4	.	TGTGCCACCGACAGGGGGCGAGCTGGTGAAAAACTGTTTTTT	CATDRGRAGEKLFF
TRBV19	.	TRBJ1-5	few	TGTGCCAGTAGTATTAGCCTCCAAGAGCAGCATTTT	CASSISLQEQHF
TRBV19	TRBD1	TRBJ1-1	.	TGTGCCAGTCGTCAGGGGGCTACTGAAGCTTTCTTT	CASRQGATEAFF
TRBV30	.	TRBJ2-7	.	TGTGCCTGGAGCAGGGGAATTGCCGAGCAGTACTTC	CAWSRGIAEQYF
TRBV6-2/TRBV6-3	TRBD2	TRBJ2-1	few	TGTGCCAGCAGTTACTCTTCAATAGCGGGAGGGCCTGGGAATGAGCAGTTCTTC	CASSYSSIAGGPGNEQFF
TRBV20-1	.	TRBJ2-7	few	TGCAGTGCTAAGAGCGGATACGAGCAGTACTTC	CSAKSGYEQYF
TRBV6-2/TRBV6-3	.	TRBJ2-1	.	TGTGCCAGCAGTAACGGACAGATCCTTGAGCAGTTCTTC	CASSNGQILEQFF
TRBV19	.	TRBJ2-1	.	TGTGCCAGTAGCAGGGGACGAGAAGATGAGCAGTTCTTC	CASSRGREDEQFF
TRBV14	TRBD1	TRBJ2-7	.	TGTGCCAGCAGCCGACTCTTAGGACAGGGTGGAGGCCCCTACGAGCAGTACTTC	CASSRLLGQGGGPYEQYF
TRBV7-2	.	TRBJ2-7	.	TGTGCCAGCAGCTTGCCCGGGATTTCAGGCTACGAGCAGTACTTC	CASSLPGISGYEQYF
TRBV4-3	.	TRBJ1-1	.	TGCGCCAGCAGCCAAGATACGGGGGAGAACACTGAAGCTTTCTTT	CASSQDTGENTEAFF
TRBV6-6	TRBD1	TRBJ2-7	.	TGTGCCAGCAGTTACTCGGGACAGGACACCTACGAGCAGTACTTC	CASSYSGQDTYEQYF
TRBV5-5	.	TRBJ2-6	few	TGTGCCAGCAGCTCCCTGGTTGGTCCGGGAGTTACTGGGGCCAACGTCCTGACTTTC	CASSSLVGPGVTGANVLTF
TRBV28	.	TRBJ2-7	.	TGTGCCAGCAGCTTTGTGGCGACTGACTACGAGCAGTACTTC	CASSFVATDYEQYF
TRBV28	TRBD1	TRBJ2-7	.	TGTGCCAGCGTATCGGGCCCGGGGACAGGCAGAGAGCAGTACTTC	CASVSGPGTGREQYF
TRBV27	.	TRBJ1-2	.	TGTGCCAGCAGTTTCCGGGGAGGCTATGGCTACACCTTC	CASSFRGGYGYTF
TRBV28	TRBD2	TRBJ2-3	.	TGTGCCAGCAGTTTAGGTCTGGGCGGGAGAAGCACAGATACGCAGTATTTT	CASSLGLGGRSTDTQYF
TRBV5-1	.	TRBJ2-1	few	TGCGCCAGCAGTGAGACAGCAGACAATGAGCAGTTCTTC	CASSETADNEQFF
TRBV9	.	TRBJ2-7	.	TGTGCCAGCAGCCCAGAGGCAGGGGCCGGGGTATACGAGCAGTACTTC	CASSPEAGAGVYEQYF
TRBV19	TRBD2	TRBJ2-7	.	TGTGCCAGTAGCTCTAGCGGGAGCTTGGGCGAGCAGTACTTC	CASSSSGSLGEQYF
TRBV7-9	.	TRBJ2-2	.	TGTGCCAGCAGCGAGGTGGCGGGGGCGCCCGGGGAGCTGTTTTTT	CASSEVAGAPGELFF
TRBV5-1	.	TRBJ1-4	.	TGCGCCAGCAGCTTACAGGGAGCGGAAAAACTGTTTTTT	CASSLQGAEKLFF
TRBV19	.	TRBJ2-2	once	TGTGCCAGTAGTATAGAAGGTCGGCAGGCCGGGCTGTTTTTT	CASSIEGRQAGLFF
TRBV6-5	.	TRBJ1-1	.	TGTGCCAGCAGTTACCGGGGATTCGATGAAGCTTTCTTT	CASSYRGFDEAFF
TRBV28	.	TRBJ1-5	.	TGTGCCAGCACCCTGGGGGGGGATGGTCAGCCCCAGCATTTT	CASTLGGDGQPQHF
TRBV15	TRBD2	TRBJ2-7	.	TGTGCCACCAGCAGAGATTTGGCGGGAGCTACCTACGAGCAGTACTTC	CATSRDLAGATYEQYF
TRBV6-2/TRBV6-3	TRBD1	TRBJ2-5	.	TGTGCCAGCAGTCCGTCTTTCGGGACAGTCCAAGAGACCCAGTACTTC	CASSPSFGTVQETQYF
TRBV15	TRBD1	TRBJ1-1	.	TGTGCCACCAGCAGAGGCCAGGGGGCCATCACTGAAGCTTTCTTT	CATSRGQGAITEAFF
TRBV5-1	TRBD2	TRBJ2-1	.	TGCGCCAGCAGCTGGACTAGCGGGAGCCTAAATGAGCAGTTCTTC	CASSWTSGSLNEQFF
TRBV7-2	.	TRBJ1-4	.	TGTGCCAGCAGCCTAGGCCTCGCGAGGGAAAAACTGTTTTTT	CASSLGLAREKLFF
TRBV6-6	.	TRBJ2-7	many	TGTGCCAGCAGTTACTCAGCCCGGACACGAGGCTACGAGCAGTACTTC	CASSYSARTRGYEQYF
TRBV30	.	TRBJ2-7	.	TGTGCCTGGAGTTCGGGGGGAAGGGGGACTTTTTACGAGCAGTACTTC	CAWSSGGRGTFYEQYF
TRBV7-6	TRBD2	TRBJ2-5	.	TGTGCCAGCAGCTTGGTAGCGGGGGATGGAGAGACCCAGTACTTC	CASSLVAGDGETQYF
TRBV4-2	TRBD1	TRBJ1-3	.	TGTGCCAGCAGCCAAGATCTGAGACAGGGTCTCGGAAACACCATATATTTT	CASSQDLRQGLGNTIYF
TRBV13	TRBD1	TRBJ2-1	once	TGTGCCAGCAGCATCACAGAGGGGGCTTACAATGAGCAGTTCTTC	CASSITEGAYNEQFF
TRBV18	TRBD1	TRBJ2-7	few	TGTGCCAGCTCACGCGTTCCGGGACAGAACCCCTACGAGCAGTACTTC	CASSRVPGQNPYEQYF
TRBV12-3/TRBV12-4	.	TRBJ1-1	.	TGTGCCAGCAGTCGTCGACAGACCTACGCTTTCTTT	CASSRRQTYAFF
TRBV5-4	.	TRBJ2-5	.	TGTGCCAGCAGCTTGGGTCCAGGGCAAGAGACCCAGTACTTC	CASSLGPGQETQYF
TRBV7-8	TRBD1	TRBJ1-5	.	TGTGCCAGCAGCACAACGATACAGGGGGCTGGACAGCCCCAGCATTTT	CASSTTIQGAGQPQHF
TRBV19	TRBD1	TRBJ2-1	.	TGTGCCAGTAGGCAGGGGGTCGGCAATGAGCAGTTCTTC	CASRQGVGNEQFF
TRBV6-1	.	TRBJ2-7	.	TGTGCCAGCAGTGAAGGGCGGGACTCCTACGAGCAGTACTTC	CASSEGRDSYEQYF